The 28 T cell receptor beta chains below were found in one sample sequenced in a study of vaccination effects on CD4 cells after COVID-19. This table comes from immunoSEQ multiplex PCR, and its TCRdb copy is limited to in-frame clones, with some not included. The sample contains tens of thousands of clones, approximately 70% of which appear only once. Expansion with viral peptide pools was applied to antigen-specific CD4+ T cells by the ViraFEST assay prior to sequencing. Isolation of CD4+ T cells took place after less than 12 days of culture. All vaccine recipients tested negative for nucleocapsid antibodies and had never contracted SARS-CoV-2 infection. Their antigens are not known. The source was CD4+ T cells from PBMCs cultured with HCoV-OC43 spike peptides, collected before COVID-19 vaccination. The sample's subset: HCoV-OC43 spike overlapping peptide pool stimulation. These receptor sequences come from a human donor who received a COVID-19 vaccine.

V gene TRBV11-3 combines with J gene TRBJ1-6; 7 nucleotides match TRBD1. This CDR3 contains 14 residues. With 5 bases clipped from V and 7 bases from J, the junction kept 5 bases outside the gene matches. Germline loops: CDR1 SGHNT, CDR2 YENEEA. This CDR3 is CASSAGQSNSPLHF. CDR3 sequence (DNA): TGTGCCAGCAGCGCGGGACAGTCGAATTCACCCCTCCACTTT.

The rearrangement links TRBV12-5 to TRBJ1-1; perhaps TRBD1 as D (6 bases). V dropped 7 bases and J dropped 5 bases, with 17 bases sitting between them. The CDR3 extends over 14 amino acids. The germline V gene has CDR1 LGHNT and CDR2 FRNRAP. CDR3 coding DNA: TGTGCTAGTGCATACGGGGGGGGGCAGACTGAAGCTTTCTTT. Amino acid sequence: CASAYGGGQTEAFF. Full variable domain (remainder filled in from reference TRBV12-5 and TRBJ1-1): DARVTQTPRHKVTEMGQEVTMRCQPILGHNTVFWYRQTMMQGLELLAYFRNRAPLDDSGMPKDRFSAEMPDATLATLKIQPSEPRDSAVYFCASAYGGGQTEAFFGQGTRLTVV.

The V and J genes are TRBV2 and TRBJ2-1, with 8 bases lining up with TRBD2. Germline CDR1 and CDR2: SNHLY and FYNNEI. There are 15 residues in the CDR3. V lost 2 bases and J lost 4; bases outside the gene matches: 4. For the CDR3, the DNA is TGTGCCAGCAGTGAATCCCGGGGGGGGTACAATGAGCAGTTCTTC. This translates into CASSESRGGYNEQFF.

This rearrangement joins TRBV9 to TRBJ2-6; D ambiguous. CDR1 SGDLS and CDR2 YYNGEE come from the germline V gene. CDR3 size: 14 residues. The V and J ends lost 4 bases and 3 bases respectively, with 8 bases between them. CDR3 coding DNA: TGTGCCAGCAGCCCCCGCGGTGGGGCCAACGTCCTGACTTTC. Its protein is CASSPRGGANVLTF.

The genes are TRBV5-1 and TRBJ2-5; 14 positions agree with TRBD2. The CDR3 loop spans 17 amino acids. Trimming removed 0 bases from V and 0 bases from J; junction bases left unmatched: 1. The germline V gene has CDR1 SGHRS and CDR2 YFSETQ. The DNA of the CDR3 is TGCGCCAGCAGCTTGGGGACTAGCGGGAGGAACCAAGAGACCCAGTACTTC. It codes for CASSLGTSGRNQETQYF.

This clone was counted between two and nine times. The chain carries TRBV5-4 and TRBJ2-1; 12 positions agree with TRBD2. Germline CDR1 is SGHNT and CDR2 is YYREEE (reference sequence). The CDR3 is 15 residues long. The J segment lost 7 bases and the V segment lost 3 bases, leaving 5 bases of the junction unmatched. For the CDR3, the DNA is TGTGCCAGCAGCTCAGCACTAGCGGGGGGTAATGAGCAGTTCTTC. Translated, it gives CASSSALAGGNEQFF.

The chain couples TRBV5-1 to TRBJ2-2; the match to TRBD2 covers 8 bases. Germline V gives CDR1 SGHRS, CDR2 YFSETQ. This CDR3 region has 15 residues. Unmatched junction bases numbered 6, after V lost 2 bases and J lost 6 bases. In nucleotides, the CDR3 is TGCGCCAGCAGCTTACCGGGAGGGCCATCCGGGGAGCTGTTTTTT. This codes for CASSLPGGPSGELFF.

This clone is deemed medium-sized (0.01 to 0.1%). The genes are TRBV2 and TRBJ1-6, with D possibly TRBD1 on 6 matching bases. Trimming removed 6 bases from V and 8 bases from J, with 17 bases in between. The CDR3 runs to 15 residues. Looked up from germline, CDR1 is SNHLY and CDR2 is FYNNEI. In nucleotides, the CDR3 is TGTGCCAGCAGAGGGAGAACAGGGACCGATTCACCCCTCCACTTT. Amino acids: CASRGRTGTDSPLHF.

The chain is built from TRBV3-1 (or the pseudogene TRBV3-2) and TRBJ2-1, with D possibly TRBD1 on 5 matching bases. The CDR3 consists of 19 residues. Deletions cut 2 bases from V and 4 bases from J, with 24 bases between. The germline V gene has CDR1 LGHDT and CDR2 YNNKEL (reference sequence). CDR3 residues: CASSQLVSLSWGPYNEQFF. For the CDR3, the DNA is TGTGCCAGCAGCCAACTTGTTAGCCTTAGTTGGGGCCCGTACAATGAGCAGTTCTTC.

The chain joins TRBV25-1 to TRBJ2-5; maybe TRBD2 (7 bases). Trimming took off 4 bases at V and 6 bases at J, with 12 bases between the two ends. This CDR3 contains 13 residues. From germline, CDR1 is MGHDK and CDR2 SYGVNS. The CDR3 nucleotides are TGTGCCAGCAGTGTAACAGGGACTAAGACCCAGTACTTC. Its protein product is CASSVTGTKTQYF.

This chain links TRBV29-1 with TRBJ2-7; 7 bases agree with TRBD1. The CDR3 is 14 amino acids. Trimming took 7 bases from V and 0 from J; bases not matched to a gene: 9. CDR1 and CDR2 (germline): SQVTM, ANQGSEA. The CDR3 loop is CSALDRANSYEQYF. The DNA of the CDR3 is TGCAGCGCATTAGACAGGGCTAACTCCTACGAGCAGTACTTC.

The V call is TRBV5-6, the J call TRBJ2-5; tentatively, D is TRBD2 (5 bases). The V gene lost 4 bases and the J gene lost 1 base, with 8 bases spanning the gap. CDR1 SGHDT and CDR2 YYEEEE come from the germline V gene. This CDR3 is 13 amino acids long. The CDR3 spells CASSPGLQETQYF. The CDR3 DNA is TGTGCCAGCAGCCCAGGACTCCAAGAGACCCAGTACTTC.

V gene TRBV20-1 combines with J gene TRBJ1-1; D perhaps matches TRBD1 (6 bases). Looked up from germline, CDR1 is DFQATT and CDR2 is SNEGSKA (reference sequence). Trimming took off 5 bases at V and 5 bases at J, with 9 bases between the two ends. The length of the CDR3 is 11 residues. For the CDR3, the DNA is TGCAGTGCTTACAGGGAAACTGAAGCTTTCTTT. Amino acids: CSAYRETEAFF.

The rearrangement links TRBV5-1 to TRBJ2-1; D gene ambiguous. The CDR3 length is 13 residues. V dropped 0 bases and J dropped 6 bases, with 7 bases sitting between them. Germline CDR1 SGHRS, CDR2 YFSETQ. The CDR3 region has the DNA TGCGCCAGCAGCTTGGGACCCCTCAATGAGCAGTTCTTC. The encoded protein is CASSLGPLNEQFF.

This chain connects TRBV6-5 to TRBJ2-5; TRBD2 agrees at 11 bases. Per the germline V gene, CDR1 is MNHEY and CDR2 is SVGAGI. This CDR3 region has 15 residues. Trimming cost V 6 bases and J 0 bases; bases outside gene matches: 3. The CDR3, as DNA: TGTGCCAGCAGGCCTAGCGGGGGGTACCAAGAGACCCAGTACTTC. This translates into CASRPSGGYQETQYF.

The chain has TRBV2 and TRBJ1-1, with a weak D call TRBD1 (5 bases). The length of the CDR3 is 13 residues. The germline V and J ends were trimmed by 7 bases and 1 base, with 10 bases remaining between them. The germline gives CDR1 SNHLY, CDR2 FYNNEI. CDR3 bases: TGTGCCAGCACACTGGGGGAGAACACTGAAGCTTTCTTT. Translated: CASTLGENTEAFF.

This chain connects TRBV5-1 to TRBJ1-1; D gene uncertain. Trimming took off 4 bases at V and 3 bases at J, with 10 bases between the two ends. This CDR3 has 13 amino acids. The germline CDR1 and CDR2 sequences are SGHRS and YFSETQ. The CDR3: CASSVTTHTEAFF. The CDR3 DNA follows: TGCGCCAGCAGCGTTACGACGCACACTGAAGCTTTCTTT.

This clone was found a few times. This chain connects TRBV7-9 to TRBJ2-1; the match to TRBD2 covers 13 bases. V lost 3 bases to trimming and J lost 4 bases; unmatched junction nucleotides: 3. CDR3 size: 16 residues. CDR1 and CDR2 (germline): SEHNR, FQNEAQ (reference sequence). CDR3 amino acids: CASSLMGLAGYNEQFF. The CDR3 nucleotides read TGTGCCAGCAGCTTGATGGGACTAGCGGGATACAATGAGCAGTTCTTC.

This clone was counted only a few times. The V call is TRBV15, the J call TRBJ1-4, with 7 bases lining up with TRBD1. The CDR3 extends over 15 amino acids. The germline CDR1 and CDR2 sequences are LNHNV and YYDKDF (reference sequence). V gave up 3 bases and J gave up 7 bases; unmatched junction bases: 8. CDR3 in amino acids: CATSRSGQRGEKLFF. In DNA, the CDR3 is TGTGCCACCAGCAGGTCGGGACAGAGAGGTGAAAAACTGTTTTTT.

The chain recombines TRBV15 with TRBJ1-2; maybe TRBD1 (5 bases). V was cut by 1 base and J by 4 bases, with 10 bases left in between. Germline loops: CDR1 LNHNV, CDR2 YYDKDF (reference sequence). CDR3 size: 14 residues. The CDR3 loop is CATSRGGNGYGYTF. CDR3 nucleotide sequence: TGTGCCACCAGCAGAGGGGGGAACGGCTATGGCTACACCTTC. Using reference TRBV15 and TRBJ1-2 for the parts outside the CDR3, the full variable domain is DAMVIQNPRYQVTQFGKPVTLSCSQTLNHNVMYWYQQKSSQAPKLLFHYYDKDFNNEADTPDNFQSRRPNTSFCFLDIRSPGLGDTAMYLCATSRGGNGYGYTFGSGTRLTVV.

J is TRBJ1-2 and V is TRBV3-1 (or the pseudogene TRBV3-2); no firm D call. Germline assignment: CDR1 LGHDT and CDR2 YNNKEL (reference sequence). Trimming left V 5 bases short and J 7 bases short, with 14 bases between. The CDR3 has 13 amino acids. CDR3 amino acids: CASSVGENSGYTF. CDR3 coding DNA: TGTGCCAGCAGCGTCGGGGAAAACAGTGGCTACACCTTC.

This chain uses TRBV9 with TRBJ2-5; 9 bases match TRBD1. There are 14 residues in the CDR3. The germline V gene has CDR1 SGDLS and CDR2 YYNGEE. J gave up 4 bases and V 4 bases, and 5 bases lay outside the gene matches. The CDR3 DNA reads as TGTGCCAGCAGCCCCGGACAGGGGCGAGAGACCCAGTACTTC. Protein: CASSPGQGRETQYF. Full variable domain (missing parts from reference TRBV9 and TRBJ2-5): DSGVTQTPKHLITATGQRVTLRCSPRSGDLSVYWYQQSLDQGLQFLIQYYNGEERAKGNILERFSAQQFPDLHSELNLSSLELGDSALYFCASSPGQGRETQYFGPGTRLLVL.

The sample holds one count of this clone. This CDR3 reads CASSPGTYTDTQYF. CDR3 bases: TGTGCCAGCAGCCCCGGGACTTACACAGATACGCAGTATTTT. The chain carries TRBV3-1 (or the pseudogene TRBV3-2) and TRBJ2-3; perhaps TRBD2 as D (6 bases). There are 14 residues in the CDR3. Germline values: CDR1 LGHDT, CDR2 YNNKEL (reference sequence). V lost 4 bases and J 2 bases, leaving 10 bases between the germline ends.

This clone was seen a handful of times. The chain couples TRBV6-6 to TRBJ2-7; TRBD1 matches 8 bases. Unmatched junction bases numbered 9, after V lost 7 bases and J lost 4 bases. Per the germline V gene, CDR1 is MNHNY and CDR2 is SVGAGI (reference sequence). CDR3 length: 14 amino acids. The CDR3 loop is CASIDRGSSYEQYF. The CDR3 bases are TGTGCCAGCATAGACAGGGGTTCTTCGTACGAGCAGTACTTC.

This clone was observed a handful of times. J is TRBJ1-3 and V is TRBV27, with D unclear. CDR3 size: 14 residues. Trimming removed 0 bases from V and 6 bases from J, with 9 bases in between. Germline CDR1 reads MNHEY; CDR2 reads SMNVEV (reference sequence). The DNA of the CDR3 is TGTGCCAGCAGTTTATCCCGGACTGAAAACACCATATATTTT. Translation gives CASSLSRTENTIYF.

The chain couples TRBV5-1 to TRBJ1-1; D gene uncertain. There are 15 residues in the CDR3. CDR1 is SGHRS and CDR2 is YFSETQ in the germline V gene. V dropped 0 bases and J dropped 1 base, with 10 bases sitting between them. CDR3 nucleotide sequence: TGCGCCAGCAGCTTGGTCGGGAAGTGGAACACTGAAGCTTTCTTT. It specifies CASSLVGKWNTEAFF.

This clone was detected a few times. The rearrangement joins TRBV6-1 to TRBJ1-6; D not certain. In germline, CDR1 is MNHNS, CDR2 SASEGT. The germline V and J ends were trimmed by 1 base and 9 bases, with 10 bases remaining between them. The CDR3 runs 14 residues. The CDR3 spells CASSEEMGSSPLHF. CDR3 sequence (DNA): TGTGCCAGCAGTGAAGAGATGGGGAGTTCACCCCTCCACTTT.

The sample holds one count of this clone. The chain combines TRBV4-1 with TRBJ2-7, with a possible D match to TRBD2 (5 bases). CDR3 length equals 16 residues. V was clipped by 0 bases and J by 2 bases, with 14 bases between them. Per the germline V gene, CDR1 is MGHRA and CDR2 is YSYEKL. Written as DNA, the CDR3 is TGCGCCAGCAGCCAAGAGAAGAAAGCCGGGGCCTACGAGCAGTACTTC. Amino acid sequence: CASSQEKKAGAYEQYF.